This T cell receptor beta chain was retrieved from a study of T cells in Graves' hyperthyroidism and ophthalmopathy. Lactation, pregnancy, other autoimmune disease or uncontrolled infection led to exclusion of patients. Study results and caveats: Also found in blood were most expanded thyroid clonotypes above 0.001.

Template material for amplifying TCR beta CDR3 regions consisted of RNA transcripts. Initially, a first-round RT-PCR of the TCR CDR3 employed the HTBI primer set. TCRdb re-analysed the multiplex PCR reads in MiXCR, keeping a single row per CDR3 protein. The table records 140,000 or so distinct CDR3 sequences, around 20% of them present only once. Concerning this clonotype itself: Its antigen is unidentified.

The sequenced sample consisted of blood. This TCR derives from a woman aged 50 to 60 with Graves' hyperthyroidism that later progressed to Graves' ophthalmopathy.

The CDR3 DNA is TGCGCCAGCAGCCAAGGGGAGGGGGACTACGAGCAGTACTTC. Translation gives CASSQGEGDYEQYF. The chain has TRBV4-3 and TRBJ2-7; maybe TRBD2 (7 bases). This CDR3 comprises 14 residues. Per the germline V gene, CDR1 is LGHNA and CDR2 is YSLEER. The V and J ends lost 1 base and 3 bases respectively, with 10 bases between them.